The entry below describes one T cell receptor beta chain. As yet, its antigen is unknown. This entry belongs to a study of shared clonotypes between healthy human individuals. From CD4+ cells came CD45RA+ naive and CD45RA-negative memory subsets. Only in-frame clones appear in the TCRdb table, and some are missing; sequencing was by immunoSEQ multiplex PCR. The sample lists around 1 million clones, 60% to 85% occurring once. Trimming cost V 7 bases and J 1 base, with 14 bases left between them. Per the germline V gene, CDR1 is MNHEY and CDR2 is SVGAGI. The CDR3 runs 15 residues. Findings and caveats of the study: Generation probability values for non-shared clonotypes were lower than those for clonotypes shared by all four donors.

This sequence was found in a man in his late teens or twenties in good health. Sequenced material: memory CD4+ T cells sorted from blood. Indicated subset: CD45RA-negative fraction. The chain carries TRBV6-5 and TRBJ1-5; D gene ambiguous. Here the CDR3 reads CASTNHESSNQPQHF. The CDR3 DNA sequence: TGTGCCAGCACCAATCATGAATCGAGCAATCAGCCCCAGCATTTT.